The clone carrying this T cell receptor beta chain was recorded many times. This sample is part of a study of regulatory T cells in long-lasting Graves disease. The time point here: persistent/refractory GD, antithyroid drugs over 5 years with positive TRAb. After RNA was extracted from PBMCs, the TCR library was made from it. Approximately 8.9-milliliter peripheral blood samples went into EDTA tubes. The TCR beta library used iRepertoire HTBI primers with Arm-PCR amplification of CDR3. MiXCR, run by TCRdb on the multiplex PCR reads, gives a single entry per CDR3 protein. The data contain 400,000 to 500,000 distinct CDR3 sequences, more than 20% of them seen just once; the ten biggest clones take up 6.5% to 10%. This material consisted of peripheral blood mononuclear cells (PBMCs), taken when the disease was refractory, from a patient treated with antithyroid drugs. The receptor's source is a female donor with Graves disease.

CDR3 sequence (DNA): TGCAGCGTACCCGACCCGAACACTGAAGCTTTCTTT. Amino acid sequence: CSVPDPNTEAFF. This sequence joins TRBV29-1 and TRBJ1-1; no clear D gene. V lost 6 bases, J lost 1 base, and 9 bases lay in between. This CDR3 has 12 amino acids. CDR1 and CDR2 (germline): SQVTM, ANQGSEA.